This is a list of T cell receptor beta chains from one sample in a study of cytomegalovirus exposure and HLA in healthy donors. Clones were sequenced by immunoSEQ multiplex PCR, and TCRdb holds only the in-frame ones, with some missing. Of about 140,000 clones detected, just under 85% appear once; the ten largest clones hold 1.4%. Sequences were obtained from PBMCs. The source is a woman younger than 45 in good health and CMV-seronegative. CDR3s include the opening cysteine and the closing phenylalanine or tryptophan. The order of the fields is J gene, D gene, V gene, clone size, CDR3 DNA, CDR3 protein. The D gene is left open where the match is weak. Some rows mark clone size as missing; the rest say once, few, many or name a class of expanded clone.

>TRBJ2-3|TRBD1|TRBV6-4|few
TGTGCCAGCAGTCCGGACAGGGCCACAGATACGCAGTATTTT
CASSPDRATDTQYF
>TRBJ1-2|TRBD1|TRBV5-1|NA
TGCGCCAGCAGCCCCGGGACAGGTCTCCGAGGCTACACCTTC
CASSPGTGLRGYTF
>TRBJ1-1|TRBD1|TRBV5-6|NA
TGTGCCAGCAGCTTGGCCGGTACAGGGGATACTGAAGCTTTCTTT
CASSLAGTGDTEAFF
>TRBJ2-4|NA|TRBV28|NA
TGTGCCAGCAGTTTTCCGGGACACGCAGCCAAAAACATTCAGTACTTC
CASSFPGHAAKNIQYF
>TRBJ1-6|NA|TRBV7-2|few
TGTGCCAGCAGCTTAGGCGGGGACTCACCCCTCCACTTT
CASSLGGDSPLHF
>TRBJ2-7|TRBD1|TRBV29-1|NA
TGCAGCGTTGTACGTACCGGGACAGGGGCATACGAGCAGTACTTC
CSVVRTGTGAYEQYF
>TRBJ2-2|NA|TRBV5-1|NA
TGCGCCAGCAGCTTGTCTCTCGTTTACAGCATTCTTGACGCCGGGGAGCTGTTTTTT
CASSLSLVYSILDAGELFF
>TRBJ2-3|TRBD1|TRBV15|NA
TGTGCCACCAGCAGGGGACAGGGCACAGATACGCAGTATTTT
CATSRGQGTDTQYF
>TRBJ1-1|NA|TRBV2|NA
TGTGCCAGCAGTGAATCTGGGGCGGGGGGCACTGAAGCTTTCTTT
CASSESGAGGTEAFF
>TRBJ1-2|TRBD1|TRBV28|once
TGTGCCAGCAGTGTAAACAGGGGGCGCCAACATGGCTACACCTTC
CASSVNRGRQHGYTF
>TRBJ2-1|TRBD2|TRBV5-1|NA
TGCGCCAGCAGCGAGCCCGGCGGGGGGGCAAATGAGCAGTTCTTC
CASSEPGGGANEQFF
>TRBJ2-3|TRBD2|TRBV27|NA
TGTGCCAGCAGACCGTCTAGCGGGGGGTCAGATACGCAGTATTTT
CASRPSSGGSDTQYF
>TRBJ2-7|TRBD2|TRBV11-2|NA
TGTGCCAGCAGCTTAAGTAGCGGGGGCGATCCTAACGAGCAGTACTTC
CASSLSSGGDPNEQYF
>TRBJ2-7|TRBD2|TRBV28|NA
TGTGCCAGCAGCAACCTAGCGGGGGGTTACGAGCAGTACTTC
CASSNLAGGYEQYF
>TRBJ1-2|TRBD1|TRBV5-4|NA
TGTGCCAGCAGCTTTGGACAGGCTGAAGGGGGCTACACCTTC
CASSFGQAEGGYTF
>TRBJ1-2|NA|TRBV6-6|NA
TGTGCCAGCAGTTACTCCCAGGGGACGGATGGCTACACCTTC
CASSYSQGTDGYTF
>TRBJ2-1|NA|TRBV9|NA
TGTGCCAGCAGCGTACAAGCGGGTACCAAGGATGAGCAGTTCTTC
CASSVQAGTKDEQFF
>TRBJ2-3|TRBD1|TRBV5-1|NA
TGCGCCAGCAGCTACGGGACAGTCGGTGAAGATACGCAGTATTTT
CASSYGTVGEDTQYF
>TRBJ2-1|TRBD2|TRBV28|NA
TGTGCCAGCAGCCGACTAGCGGGGGGTGGCAATGAGCAGTTCTTC
CASSRLAGGGNEQFF
>TRBJ1-3|NA|TRBV6-5|few
TGTGCCAGCAGGAGCGGAGGCTCTGGAAACACCATATATTTT
CASRSGGSGNTIYF
>TRBJ2-7|NA|TRBV7-2|NA
TGTGCCAGCAGACCTGGGGGGAGGCACGAGCAGTACTTC
CASRPGGRHEQYF
>TRBJ1-6|NA|TRBV7-2|NA
TGTGCCAGCAGCTTAACTGGGACCGGGGGGTCTACACCCCTCCACTTT
CASSLTGTGGSTPLHF
>TRBJ1-4|NA|TRBV18|NA
TGTGCCAGCTCACAGGGGCAGCAAGAAAAACTGTTTTTT
CASSQGQQEKLFF
>TRBJ2-3|TRBD2|TRBV7-2|NA
TGTGCCAGCAGCTTAAGGCGGGGGGGCACAGATACGCAGTATTTT
CASSLRRGGTDTQYF
>TRBJ1-1|TRBD1|TRBV19|NA
TGTGCCAGTAGTATCCTCTCCTCGACAGGGGCGAACACTGAAGCTTTCTTT
CASSILSSTGANTEAFF
>TRBJ1-1|TRBD1|TRBV27|NA
TGTGCCAGCAGCTCCCCGGACAGGGCAAACACTGAAGCTTTCTTT
CASSSPDRANTEAFF
>TRBJ1-3|TRBD1|TRBV9|NA
TGTGCCAGCAGCGTGGGGGACAGGTCTTCTGGAAACACCATATATTTT
CASSVGDRSSGNTIYF
>TRBJ1-1|NA|TRBV2|NA
TGTGCCAGCAGTGTCGGCACTGAAGCTTTCTTT
CASSVGTEAFF
>TRBJ2-3|TRBD1|TRBV14|NA
TGTGCCAGCAGCCCTAGGGACAGTGGGTGGACAGATACGCAGTATTTT
CASSPRDSGWTDTQYF
>TRBJ1-2|NA|TRBV6-1|NA
TGTGCCAGCAGTGTTCAGGCGTTGAATGGCTACACCTTC
CASSVQALNGYTF
>TRBJ1-4|TRBD1|TRBV15|NA
TGTGCCACCTGGGGACAGGGGGATCCTAATGAAAAACTGTTTTTT
CATWGQGDPNEKLFF
>TRBJ2-2|NA|TRBV4-1|NA
TGCGCCAGCAGCCAAGTGGAGGGGCGCGCCGGGGAGCTGTTTTTT
CASSQVEGRAGELFF
>TRBJ2-1|TRBD2|TRBV9|NA
TGTGCCAGCAGCCCTTGGGTAGCGGGGGGGCATGAGCAGTTCTTC
CASSPWVAGGHEQFF
>TRBJ1-2|TRBD1|TRBV25-1|NA
TGTGCCAGCATAGGGACAGGGGGAGGCTACACCTTC
CASIGTGGGYTF
>TRBJ2-7|NA|TRBV6-5|NA
TGTGCCAGCAGTAATCACTACGAGCAGTACTTC
CASSNHYEQYF